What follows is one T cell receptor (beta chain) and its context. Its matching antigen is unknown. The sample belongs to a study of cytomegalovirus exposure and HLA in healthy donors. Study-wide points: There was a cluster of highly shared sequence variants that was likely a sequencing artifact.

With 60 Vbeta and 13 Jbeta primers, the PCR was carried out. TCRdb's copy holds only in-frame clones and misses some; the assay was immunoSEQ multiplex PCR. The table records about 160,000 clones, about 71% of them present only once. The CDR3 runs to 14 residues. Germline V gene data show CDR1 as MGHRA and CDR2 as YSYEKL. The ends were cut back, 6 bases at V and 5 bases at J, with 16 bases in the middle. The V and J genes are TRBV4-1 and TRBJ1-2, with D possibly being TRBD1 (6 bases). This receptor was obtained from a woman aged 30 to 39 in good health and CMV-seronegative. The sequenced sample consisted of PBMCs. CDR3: CASRPTGWGYGYTF. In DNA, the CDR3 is TGCGCCAGCAGACCCACAGGGTGGGGGTATGGCTACACCTTC.